This T cell receptor (beta chain) emerged from a study of CD8 T cells in ankylosing spondylitis. The study's findings and limits: About 8 highly homologous variants made up a TCR beta motif, and this motif appeared characteristic of ankylosing spondylitis blood. Disease-linked clones were reportedly significantly enriched in matched ankylosing spondylitis synovial fluid.

This clonotype was recorded many times. Its antigen is unknown. The CDR3 has 15 amino acids. The germline V gene has CDR1 SGHDT and CDR2 YYEEEE. The V and J ends lost 1 base and 4 bases respectively, with 11 bases between them. MiXCR, applied by TCRdb to the 5' RACE reads, yields one record per CDR3 protein. The data hold 90,000 to 100,000 distinct CDR3 sequences, with about 8.6% observed a single time. Sample: blood, either unsorted or a sorted T cell fraction (not recorded which). V and J are TRBV5-6 and TRBJ2-2, with no clear D. The receptor was isolated from a male donor with ankylosing spondylitis or in good health (not recorded which). CDR3 loop: CASSLISLSTGELFF. DNA for the CDR3: TGTGCCAGCAGCTTGATTTCACTTTCCACCGGGGAGCTGTTTTTT. The whole variable domain, remainder taken from reference TRBV5-6 and TRBJ2-2, is DAGVTQSPTHLIKTRGQQVTLRCSPKSGHDTVSWYQQALGQGPQFIFQYYEEEERQRGNFPDRFSGHQFPNYSSELNVNALLLGDSALYLCASSLISLSTGELFFGEGSRLTVL.